This T cell receptor beta chain was found in a study of blood T cell repertoires in COVID-19. Germline V gene lookup returns CDR1 WNHNN and CDR2 SYGVQD (reference sequence). CDR3 size: 15 residues. V shed 6 bases, J shed 1 base, and the junction held 6 bases outside the gene matches. Method: immunoSEQ multiplex PCR; TCRdb's copy keeps in-frame clones and lacks some. The sample contains approximately 210,000 clones, 90% to 95% of which appear only once. The sequence was collected from a man aged 25-45 years with COVID-19, enrolled during active disease. This chain connects TRBV10-1 to TRBJ2-3; 8 bases line up with TRBD1. Source material: peripheral blood. The CDR3 bases are TGCGCCAGCAGCTCAGGGGGCGAGGGCACAGATACGCAGTATTTT. This gives the protein CASSSGGEGTDTQYF.